This T cell receptor beta chain was retrieved from a study of post-analysis software for immune sequencing data. Looking at the study overall: Some patients lacked subtype; others had relapsing-remitting, secondary progressive or progressive-relapsing disease.

CDR1 is DFQATT, CDR2 SNEGSKA, per germline (reference sequence). CDR3 size: 17 residues. V was shortened by 3 bases and J by 8 bases, with 26 bases between the two germline ends. This clonotype was detected only a few times. Its antigen is not known. Unique molecular identifiers featured in each of the TCR beta cDNA libraries. The source material, about 0.95 to 11 million T cells, gave rise to about 460,000 cDNA molecules. A single record per CDR3 protein comes from TCRdb applying MiXCR to the PCR reads. The profile shows about 540,000 distinct CDR3 sequences, 30% to 40% of them singletons. The study's findings and limits: There was significantly lower normalized Chao1 diversity in multiple sclerosis patients than in controls. F measure showed strong co-clustering of same-batch samples. Elevated frequency relative to controls characterized 4 or 5 TRBV segments in patients, TRBV5-6, TRBV5-1 and TRBV20-1 among them.

Sequenced input: blood. The TCR originated in a girl aged 2 to 17 with multiple sclerosis. The chain recombines TRBV20-1 with TRBJ2-1; the D gene is possibly TRBD1 (5 bases). CDR3 in amino acids: CSASSGWMRQMTHEQFF. The CDR3 DNA reads as TGCAGTGCTAGTTCAGGGTGGATGCGGCAGATGACCCATGAGCAGTTCTTC.